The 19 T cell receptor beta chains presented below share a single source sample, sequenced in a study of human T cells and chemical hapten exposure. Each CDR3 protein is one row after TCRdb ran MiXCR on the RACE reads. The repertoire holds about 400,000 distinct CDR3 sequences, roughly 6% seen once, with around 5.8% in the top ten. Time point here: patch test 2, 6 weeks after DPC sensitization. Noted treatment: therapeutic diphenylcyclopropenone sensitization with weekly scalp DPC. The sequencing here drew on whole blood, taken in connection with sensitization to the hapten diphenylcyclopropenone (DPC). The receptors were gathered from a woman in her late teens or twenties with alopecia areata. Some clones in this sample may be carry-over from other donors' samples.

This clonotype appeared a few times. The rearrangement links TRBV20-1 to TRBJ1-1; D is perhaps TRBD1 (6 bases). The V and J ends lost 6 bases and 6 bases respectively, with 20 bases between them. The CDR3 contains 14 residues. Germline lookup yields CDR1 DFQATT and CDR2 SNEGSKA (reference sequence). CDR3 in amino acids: CSAEGPVGAPEAFF. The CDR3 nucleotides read TGCAGTGCGGAAGGACCTGTGGGGGCCCCTGAAGCTTTCTTT.

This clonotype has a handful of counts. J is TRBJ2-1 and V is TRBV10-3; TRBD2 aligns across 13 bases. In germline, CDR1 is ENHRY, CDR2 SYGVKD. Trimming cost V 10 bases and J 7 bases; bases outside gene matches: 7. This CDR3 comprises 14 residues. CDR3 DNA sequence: TGTGCCACGGCCTGGACTAGCGGGGGTAATGAGCAGTTCTTC. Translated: CATAWTSGGNEQFF.

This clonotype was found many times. CDR3 sequence (DNA): TGTGCCAGCAGTTTATCACTTCTGGGCACTAATGAAAAACTGTTTTTT. This codes for CASSLSLLGTNEKLFF. The chain joins TRBV12-3 or TRBV12-4 to TRBJ1-4; no firm D call. This CDR3 comprises 16 residues. V dropped 2 bases and J dropped 2 bases, with 12 bases sitting between them.

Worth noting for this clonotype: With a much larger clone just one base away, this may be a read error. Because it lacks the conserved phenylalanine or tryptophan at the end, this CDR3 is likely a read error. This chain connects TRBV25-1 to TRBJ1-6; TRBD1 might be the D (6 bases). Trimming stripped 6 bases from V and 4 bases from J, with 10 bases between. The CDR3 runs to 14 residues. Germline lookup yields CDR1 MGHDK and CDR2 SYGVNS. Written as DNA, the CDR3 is TGTGCCAGCAGCGTCGGACAGTATAATTCACCCCTCCACCTT. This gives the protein CASSVGQYNSPLHL.

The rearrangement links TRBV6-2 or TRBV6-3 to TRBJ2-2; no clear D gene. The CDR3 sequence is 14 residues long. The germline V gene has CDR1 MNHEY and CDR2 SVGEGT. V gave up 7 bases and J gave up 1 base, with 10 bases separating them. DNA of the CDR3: TGTGCCAGCACCCTTACGGGGAACACCGGGGAGCTGTTTTTT. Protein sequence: CASTLTGNTGELFF.

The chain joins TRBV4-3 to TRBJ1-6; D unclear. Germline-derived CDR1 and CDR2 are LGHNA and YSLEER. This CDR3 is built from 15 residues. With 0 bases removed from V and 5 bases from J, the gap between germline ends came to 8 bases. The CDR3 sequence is CASSQEPQNNSPLHF. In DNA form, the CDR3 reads TGCGCCAGCAGCCAAGAACCCCAGAATAATTCACCCCTCCACTTT.

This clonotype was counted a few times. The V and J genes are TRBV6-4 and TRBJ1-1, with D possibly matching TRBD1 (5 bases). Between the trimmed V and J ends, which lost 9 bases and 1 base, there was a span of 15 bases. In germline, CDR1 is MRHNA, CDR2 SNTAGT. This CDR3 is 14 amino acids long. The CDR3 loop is CARHLQETNTEAFF. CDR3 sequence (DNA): TGTGCCAGGCATCTACAGGAAACGAACACTGAAGCTTTCTTT.

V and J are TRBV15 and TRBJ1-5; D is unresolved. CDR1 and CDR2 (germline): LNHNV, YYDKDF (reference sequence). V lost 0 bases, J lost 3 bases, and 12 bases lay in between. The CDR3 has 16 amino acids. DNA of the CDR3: TGTGCCACCAGCAGAGATCAGCCAGTCCTCAATCAGCCCCAGCATTTT. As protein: CATSRDQPVLNQPQHF. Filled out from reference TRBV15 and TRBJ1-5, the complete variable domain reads DAMVIQNPRYQVTQFGKPVTLSCSQTLNHNVMYWYQQKSSQAPKLLFHYYDKDFNNEADTPDNFQSRRPNTSFCFLDIRSPGLGDTAMYLCATSRDQPVLNQPQHFGDGTRLSIL.

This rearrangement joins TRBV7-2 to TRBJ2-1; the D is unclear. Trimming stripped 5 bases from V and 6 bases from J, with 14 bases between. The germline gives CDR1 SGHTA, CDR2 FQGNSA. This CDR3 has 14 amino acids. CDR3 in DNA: TGTGCCAGCAGCCCACGGATAGGGATCAATGAGCAGTTCTTC. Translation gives CASSPRIGINEQFF.

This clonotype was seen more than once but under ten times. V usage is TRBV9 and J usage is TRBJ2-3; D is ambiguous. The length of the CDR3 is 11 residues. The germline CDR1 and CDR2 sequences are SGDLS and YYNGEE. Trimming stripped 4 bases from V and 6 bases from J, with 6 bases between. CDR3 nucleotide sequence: TGTGCCAGCAGCCGAGTTGATACGCAGTATTTT. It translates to CASSRVDTQYF. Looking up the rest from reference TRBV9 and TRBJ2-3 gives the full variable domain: DSGVTQTPKHLITATGQRVTLRCSPRSGDLSVYWYQQSLDQGLQFLIQYYNGEERAKGNILERFSAQQFPDLHSELNLSSLELGDSALYFCASSRVDTQYFGPGTRLTVL.

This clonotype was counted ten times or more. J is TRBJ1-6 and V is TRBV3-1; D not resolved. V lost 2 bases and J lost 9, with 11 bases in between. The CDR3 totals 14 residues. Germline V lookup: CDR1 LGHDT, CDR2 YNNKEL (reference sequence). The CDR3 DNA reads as TGTGCCAGCAGCCAATCCGAGTTAGGTTCACCCCTCCACTTT. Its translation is CASSQSELGSPLHF.

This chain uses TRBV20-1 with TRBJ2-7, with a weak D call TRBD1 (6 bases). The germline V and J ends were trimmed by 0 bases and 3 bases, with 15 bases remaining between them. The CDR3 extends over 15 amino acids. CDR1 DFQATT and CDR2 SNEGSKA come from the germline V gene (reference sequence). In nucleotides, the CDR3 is TGCAGTGCTAGAGATCCTGAAGGCAGGGGCTACGAGCAGTACTTC. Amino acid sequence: CSARDPEGRGYEQYF.

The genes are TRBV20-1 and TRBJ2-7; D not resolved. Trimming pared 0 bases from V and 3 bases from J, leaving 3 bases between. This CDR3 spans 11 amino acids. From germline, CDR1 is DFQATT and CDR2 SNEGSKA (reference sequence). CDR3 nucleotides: TGCAGTGCTAGAGAAAACTACGAGCAGTACTTC. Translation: CSARENYEQYF.

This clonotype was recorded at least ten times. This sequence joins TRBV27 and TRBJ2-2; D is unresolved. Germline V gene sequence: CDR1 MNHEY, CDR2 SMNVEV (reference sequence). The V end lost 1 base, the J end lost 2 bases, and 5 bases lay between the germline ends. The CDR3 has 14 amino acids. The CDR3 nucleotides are TGTGCCAGCAGTTTATTGGACAACACCGGGGAGCTGTTTTTT. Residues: CASSLLDNTGELFF.

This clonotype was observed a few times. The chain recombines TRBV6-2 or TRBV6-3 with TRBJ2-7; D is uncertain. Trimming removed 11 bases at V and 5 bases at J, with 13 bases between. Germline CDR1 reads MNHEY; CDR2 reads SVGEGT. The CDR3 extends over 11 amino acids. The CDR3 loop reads CACPPLDEQYF. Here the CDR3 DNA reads TGTGCCTGCCCCCCCCTGGACGAGCAGTACTTC.

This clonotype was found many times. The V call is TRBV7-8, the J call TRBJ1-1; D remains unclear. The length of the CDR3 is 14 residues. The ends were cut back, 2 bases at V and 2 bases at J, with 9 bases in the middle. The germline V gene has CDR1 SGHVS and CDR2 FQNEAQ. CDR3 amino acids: CASSLLDGNTEAFF. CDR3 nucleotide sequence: TGTGCCAGCAGCTTACTTGACGGAAACACTGAAGCTTTCTTT.

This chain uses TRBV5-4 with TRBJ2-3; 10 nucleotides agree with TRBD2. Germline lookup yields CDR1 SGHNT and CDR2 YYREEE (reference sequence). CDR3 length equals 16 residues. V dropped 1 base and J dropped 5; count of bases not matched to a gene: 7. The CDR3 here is CASSLSLAGAIDTQYF. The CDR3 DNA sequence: TGTGCCAGCAGCTTGAGCCTAGCGGGGGCTATAGATACGCAGTATTTT.

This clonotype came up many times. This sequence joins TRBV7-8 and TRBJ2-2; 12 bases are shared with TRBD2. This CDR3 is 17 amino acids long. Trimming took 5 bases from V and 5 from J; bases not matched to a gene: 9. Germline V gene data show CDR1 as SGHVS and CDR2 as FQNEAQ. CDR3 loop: CASSQGLAGSGTGELFF. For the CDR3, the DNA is TGTGCCAGCAGCCAGGGACTAGCGGGTTCAGGAACCGGGGAGCTGTTTTTT.

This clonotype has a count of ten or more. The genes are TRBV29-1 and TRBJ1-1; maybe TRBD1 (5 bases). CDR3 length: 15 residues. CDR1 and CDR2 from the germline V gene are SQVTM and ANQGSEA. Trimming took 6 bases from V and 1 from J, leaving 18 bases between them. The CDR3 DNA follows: TGCAGCGTGGGGGGTGGAGGACAACCGAACACTGAAGCTTTCTTT. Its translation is CSVGGGGQPNTEAFF.